Following are 15 T cell receptor beta chains from one sample sequenced in a study of OX40 agonist ivuxolimab in advanced cancers. The assay was immunoSEQ multiplex PCR, and TCRdb's table has in-frame clones only and misses some. Of tens of thousands of clones listed, around 81% are singletons. Material: CD4+ or CD8+ T cells sorted from blood, obtained in a trial of the OX40 agonist ivuxolimab. These receptor sequences come from an adult with an advanced solid tumor such as melanoma, head and neck, liver or kidney cancer.

The chain employs TRBV5-6 and TRBJ2-5; 8 bases agree with TRBD1. In germline, CDR1 is SGHDT, CDR2 YYEEEE. J gave up 2 bases and V 2 bases, and 8 bases lay outside the gene matches. There are 16 residues in the CDR3. CDR3 bases: TGTGCCAGCAGCTTATATCAGGGGGCCGGTCAAGAGACCCAGTACTTC. The encoded protein is CASSLYQGAGQETQYF. Full variable domain (outside the CDR3, taken from reference TRBV5-6 and TRBJ2-5): DAGVTQSPTHLIKTRGQQVTLRCSPKSGHDTVSWYQQALGQGPQFIFQYYEEEERQRGNFPDRFSGHQFPNYSSELNVNALLLGDSALYLCASSLYQGAGQETQYFGPGTRLLVL.

This chain joins TRBV12-5 and TRBJ2-7; D unresolved. This CDR3 is built from 15 residues. Trimming shortened V by 5 bases and J by 1 base, and 15 bases separated the two germline ends. Germline V CDR1 and CDR2: LGHNT, FRNRAP. CDR3 nucleotide sequence: TGTGCTAGTGGTGCCCCCCGAGGTCCTTCCTACGAGCAGTACTTC. Amino acids: CASGAPRGPSYEQYF.

This chain joins TRBV27 and TRBJ1-3; possible D gene TRBD1, 6 bases. With 4 bases removed from V and 4 bases from J, the gap between germline ends came to 14 bases. CDR3 length: 15 amino acids. Per germline, CDR1 MNHEY and CDR2 SMNVEV (reference sequence). Written as DNA, the CDR3 is TGTGCCAGCAGTTCAATCCCAGGGGTCGGAAACACCATATATTTT. Translation gives CASSSIPGVGNTIYF.

The gene calls are TRBV29-1 and TRBJ1-2; D unclear. The CDR3 has 14 amino acids. V dropped 0 bases and J dropped 1 base, with 9 bases sitting between them. CDR1 is SQVTM and CDR2 is ANQGSEA in the germline V gene. The CDR3 DNA reads TGCAGCGTTGAAGATCGGCGAATTAACTATGGCTACACCTTC. Protein: CSVEDRRINYGYTF.

The chain has TRBV18 and TRBJ2-6, with D unclear. There are 16 residues in the CDR3. CDR1 and CDR2 from the germline V gene are KGHSH and LQKENI. The ends were cut back, 8 bases at V and 0 bases at J, with 14 bases in the middle. CDR3 amino acids: CASRDGISSGANVLTF. The CDR3 nucleotides are TGTGCCAGCAGGGATGGAATTAGCTCTGGGGCCAACGTCCTGACTTTC.

This clone was counted once. The gene calls are TRBV19 and TRBJ1-5; TRBD1 agrees at 9 bases. The CDR3 is 15 residues long. V dropped 9 bases and J dropped 0; count of bases not matched to a gene: 6. Germline lookup yields CDR1 LNHDA and CDR2 SQIVND (reference sequence). CDR3 sequence: CASGTGIHSNQPQHF. Written as DNA, the CDR3 is TGTGCCAGCGGGACAGGGATACATAGCAATCAGCCCCAGCATTTT.

CDR3 DNA: TGTGCCAGCAGCCAAGATAAGGGGGCTGAAGGCTACACCTTC. Translation gives CASSQDKGAEGYTF. The chain links TRBV4-2 to TRBJ1-2; 7 bases match TRBD1. The CDR3 has 14 residues. V shed 0 bases, J shed 8 bases, and the junction held 6 bases outside the gene matches. Germline V CDR1 and CDR2: LGHNA, YNFKEQ.

This chain connects TRBV14 to TRBJ2-1; perhaps TRBD2 as D (5 bases). V lost 2 bases to trimming and J lost 4 bases, with 12 bases between them. The germline V gene encodes CDR1 SGHDN and CDR2 FVKESK. The CDR3 has 15 amino acids. CDR3 sequence reads: CASSQRRPVYNEQFF. In DNA, the CDR3 is TGTGCCAGCAGCCAAAGGAGGCCTGTATACAATGAGCAGTTCTTC.

The chain recombines TRBV7-9 with TRBJ2-5; unclear D gene. Germline V CDR1 and CDR2: SEHNR, FQNEAQ (reference sequence). The V end lost 2 bases, the J end lost 4 bases, and 8 bases lay between the germline ends. The CDR3 is made up of 13 amino acids. This CDR3 reads CASSLLGIETQYF. CDR3 nucleotides: TGTGCCAGCAGCTTACTGGGGATAGAGACCCAGTACTTC.

V gene TRBV2 combines with J gene TRBJ2-6; perhaps TRBD2 as D (6 bases). From germline, CDR1 is SNHLY and CDR2 FYNNEI. The V and J ends lost 6 bases and 5 bases respectively, with 23 bases between them. This CDR3 comprises 18 residues. The CDR3 nucleotides are TGTGCCAGCAGGGAGGGTGGGTTAGGGCTGTCTAGGGCCAACGTCCTGACTTTC. It encodes CASREGGLGLSRANVLTF.

With respect to this clone: An end of the junction differs from the germline gene, which may be a read error. The chain recombines TRBV10-3 with TRBJ2-7; 11 bases fit TRBD2. Germline CDR1 reads ENHRY; CDR2 reads SYGVKD. CDR3 length equals 16 residues. The CDR3 spells CAISGLAGSPAYEQYF. CDR3 DNA sequence: TGTGCCATCAGTGGACTAGCGGGATCCCCCGCCTACGAACAGTACTTC.

In its sample, this clone was seen once. The gene calls are TRBV11-3 and TRBJ2-4, with a possible D match to TRBD1 (6 bases). The V and J ends lost 0 bases and 12 bases respectively, with 15 bases between them. This CDR3 comprises 14 residues. CDR1 SGHNT and CDR2 YENEEA come from the germline V gene. CDR3 bases: TGTGCCAGCAGCTTAGATCCAGGGGCAGCGACTCAGTACTTC. As protein: CASSLDPGAATQYF.

The chain carries TRBV5-1 and TRBJ1-2; TRBD1 agrees at 7 bases. This CDR3 region has 13 residues. Germline V gene data show CDR1 as SGHRS and CDR2 as YFSETQ. V shed 1 base and J 7 bases; nucleotides not matched to a gene: 4. CDR3 nucleotides: TGCGCCAGCAGCTTGACAGGGGACTTTGGCTACACCTTC. It translates to CASSLTGDFGYTF.

Here the CDR3 DNA reads TGTGCCAGCAGCCCCCTGCGGGGGAGAGGGGCTGAAGCTTTCTTT. Amino acid sequence: CASSPLRGRGAEAFF. This chain connects TRBV11-2 to TRBJ1-1; D is perhaps TRBD1 (5 bases). V lost 5 bases to trimming and J lost 6 bases, with 19 bases between them. The germline gives CDR1 SGHAT, CDR2 FQNNGV. This CDR3 has 15 residues.

The chain uses TRBV5-1 and TRBJ2-7; TRBD1 matches 7 bases. This CDR3 spans 15 amino acids. Germline CDR1 reads SGHRS; CDR2 reads YFSETQ. V was clipped by 4 bases and J by 1 base; unmatched bases: 8. CDR3 bases: TGCGCCAGCAGCCCCTGGACAGGCTTTTCCTACGAGCAGTACTTC. Amino acids: CASSPWTGFSYEQYF.